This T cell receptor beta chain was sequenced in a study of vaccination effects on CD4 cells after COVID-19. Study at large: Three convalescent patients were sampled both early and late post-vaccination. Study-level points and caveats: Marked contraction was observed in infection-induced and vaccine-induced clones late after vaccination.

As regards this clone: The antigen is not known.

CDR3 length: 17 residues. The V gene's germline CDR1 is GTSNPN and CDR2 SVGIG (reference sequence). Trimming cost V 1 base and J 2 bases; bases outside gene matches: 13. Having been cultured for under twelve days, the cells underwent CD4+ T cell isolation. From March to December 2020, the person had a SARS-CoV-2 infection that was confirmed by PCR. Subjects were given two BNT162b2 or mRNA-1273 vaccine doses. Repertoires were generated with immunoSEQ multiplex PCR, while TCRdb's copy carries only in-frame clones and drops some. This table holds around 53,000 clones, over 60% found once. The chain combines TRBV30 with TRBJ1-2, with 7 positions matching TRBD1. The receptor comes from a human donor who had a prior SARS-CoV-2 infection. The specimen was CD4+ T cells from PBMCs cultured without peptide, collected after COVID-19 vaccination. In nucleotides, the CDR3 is TGTGCCTGGAGTGGTACCGGGACAGCGACTTCCAACTATGGCTACACCTTC. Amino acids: CAWSGTGTATSNYGYTF.